The 8 T cell receptor beta chains presented below share a single source sample, sequenced in a study of cytomegalovirus exposure and HLA in healthy donors. Sequencing used immunoSEQ multiplex PCR; TCRdb keeps in-frame clones, though not all of them. The sample consists of 200,000 or so clones, 75% to 90% of them appearing once. Sequenced input: PBMCs. These receptors were taken from a man aged 18-30 years in good health and CMV-seropositive.

This rearrangement joins TRBV19 to TRBJ2-7; D not resolved. Trimming took off 5 bases at V and 5 bases at J, with 16 bases between the two ends. The CDR3 runs 14 residues. Germline V lookup: CDR1 LNHDA, CDR2 SQIVND (reference sequence). CDR3 in amino acids: CASSRSGLWDEQYF. DNA for the CDR3: TGTGCCAGTAGTCGGTCAGGCCTCTGGGACGAGCAGTACTTC.

This clone was detected only a few times. The chain employs TRBV6-5 and TRBJ2-2, with D possibly being TRBD1 (6 bases). The CDR3 sequence is 14 residues long. Per germline, CDR1 MNHEY and CDR2 SVGAGI. The V end was cut by 11 bases, the J end by 9 bases, with 22 bases between. CDR3 coding DNA: TGTGCCGGGTCAGGGGATGGTGGACCCAGGGAGCTGTTTTTT. Protein product: CAGSGDGGPRELFF.

This chain connects TRBV10-3 to TRBJ2-1; 15 positions match TRBD2. The CDR3 has 16 residues. Per germline, CDR1 ENHRY and CDR2 SYGVKD. J lost 7 bases, V lost 8 bases, and 9 bases had no gene match. The CDR3 DNA reads TGTGCCATCGGATTACCCGGGACTAGCGGGAGGAATGAGCAGTTCTTC. This codes for CAIGLPGTSGRNEQFF.

This chain connects TRBV25-1 to TRBJ1-4; D remains ambiguous. This CDR3 is 15 amino acids long. The germline V gene encodes CDR1 MGHDK and CDR2 SYGVNS. V lost 2 bases, J lost 5 bases, and 12 bases lay in between. CDR3 bases: TGTGCCAGCAGTGAACGGAACAGAGTAAATGAAAAACTGTTTTTT. Protein: CASSERNRVNEKLFF.

The chain links TRBV10-3 to TRBJ1-1, with 9 bases that match TRBD1. CDR1 and CDR2 (germline): ENHRY, SYGVKD. The V gene end was trimmed by 6 bases and the J gene end by 3 bases; junction bases not matched to a gene: 2. CDR3 length equals 13 residues. The CDR3 sequence is CAISGTGHTEAFF. In DNA, the CDR3 is TGTGCCATCAGCGGGACAGGGCACACTGAAGCTTTCTTT.

This chain joins TRBV5-1 and TRBJ2-1; the D gene is possibly TRBD1 (6 bases). CDR1 and CDR2 (germline): SGHRS, YFSETQ. The CDR3 consists of 16 residues. V was trimmed by 0 bases and J by 1 base, leaving 11 bases between them. The CDR3 loop reads CASSLEGGASYNEQFF. DNA for the CDR3: TGCGCCAGCAGCTTGGAAGGGGGAGCATCCTACAATGAGCAGTTCTTC.

The chain couples TRBV30 to TRBJ1-5; TRBD1 matches at 7 bases. With 2 bases clipped from V and 7 bases from J, the junction kept 11 bases outside the gene matches. The germline gives CDR1 GTSNPN, CDR2 SVGIG (reference sequence). The CDR3 is 15 amino acids. For the CDR3, the DNA is TGTGCCTGGAGTTCTATGACAGGGCCAGAACAGCCCCAGCATTTT. It is translated as CAWSSMTGPEQPQHF.

V and J are TRBV7-8 and TRBJ2-7, with 9 nucleotides matching TRBD1. The CDR3 is 15 amino acids. Germline lookup yields CDR1 SGHVS and CDR2 FQNEAQ. With V trimmed by 4 bases and J by 5 bases, 9 bases remained unmatched. The CDR3 sequence: CASSSYRGRLHEQYF. In DNA form, the CDR3 reads TGTGCCAGCAGCTCCTACAGGGGGCGCCTCCACGAGCAGTACTTC.